The clone carrying this T cell receptor beta chain was recorded many times. Authors of the study amplified TCR beta CDR3 regions from RNA transcripts. Researchers ran a first-round RT-PCR on the TCR CDR3 using the HTBI primer set. TCRdb redid the calling of the multiplex PCR reads with MiXCR, one entry per CDR3 protein. The sample yields a few hundred thousand distinct CDR3 sequences, 12% to 15% seen once. The sample belongs to a study of T cells in Graves' hyperthyroidism and ophthalmopathy. About the study: Blood was drawn when the patient was first diagnosed and still untreated.

When ophthalmopathy did not progress within 18 months, Graves' hyperthyroidism was considered stable. Patients showing uncontrolled infection, other autoimmune disease, pregnancy or lactation were ineligible. In germline, CDR1 is MNHEY, CDR2 SMNVEV (reference sequence). Losses at the gene ends were 2 bases for V and 8 bases for J; bases not matched to a gene: 3. The CDR3 covers 14 residues. The sequenced material came from blood. The V gene is TRBV27, the J gene TRBJ1-6; 7 bases line up with TRBD1. This TCR came from a woman aged 18-35 years with Graves' hyperthyroidism. The CDR3 DNA follows: TGTGCCAGCAGTTTACGCGGACAGGATTCACCCCTCCACTTT. This encodes CASSLRGQDSPLHF.